This TCR beta chain was retrieved from a study of somatic mutations in cytotoxic T cells in rheumatoid arthritis. Study outcomes and limitations: The top CD8+ clone topped 20% of CD8+ cells in about an eighth of the roughly 60 patients.

Clones were sequenced by immunoSEQ multiplex PCR, and TCRdb holds only the in-frame ones, with some missing. The table has approximately 33,000 clones, less than 85% seen once. Controls that were healthy consisted of blood donors whose median age was around 55 years (range roughly 20-80), with around 60% female. To note about this clone: What it binds is not known.

CDR3 size: 15 residues. V was clipped by 5 bases and J by 5 bases, with 17 bases between them. The germline V gene has CDR1 MNHEY and CDR2 SMNVEV (reference sequence). The V call is TRBV27, the J call TRBJ2-3, with D perhaps being TRBD1 or TRBD2 (5 bases each). This receptor was obtained from a man between 40 and 49 years old in good health. The sample consisted of CD8+ T cells sorted from blood. CDR3 DNA: TGTGCCAGCAGTCTCCTTAGAAGGGACGGAGATACGCAGTATTTT. This encodes CASSLLRRDGDTQYF.